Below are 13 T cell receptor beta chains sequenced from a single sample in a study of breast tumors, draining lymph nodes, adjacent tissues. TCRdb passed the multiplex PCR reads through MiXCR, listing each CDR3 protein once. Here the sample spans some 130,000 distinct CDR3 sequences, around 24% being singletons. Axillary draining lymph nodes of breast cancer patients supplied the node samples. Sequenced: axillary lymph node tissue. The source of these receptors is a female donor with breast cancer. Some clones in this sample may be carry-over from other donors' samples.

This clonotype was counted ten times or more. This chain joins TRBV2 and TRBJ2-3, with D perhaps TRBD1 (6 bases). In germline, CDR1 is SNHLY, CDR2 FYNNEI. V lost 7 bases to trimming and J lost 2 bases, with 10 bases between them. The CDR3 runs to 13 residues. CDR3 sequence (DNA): TGTGCCAGCATCGGACAGCTCACAGATACGCAGTATTTT. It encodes CASIGQLTDTQYF.

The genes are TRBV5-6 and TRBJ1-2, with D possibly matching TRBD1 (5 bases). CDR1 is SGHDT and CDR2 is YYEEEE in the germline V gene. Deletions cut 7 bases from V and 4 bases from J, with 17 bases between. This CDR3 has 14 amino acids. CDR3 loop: CASGPSGRSYGYTF. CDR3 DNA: TGTGCCAGCGGACCCTCGGGGCGAAGCTATGGCTACACCTTC.

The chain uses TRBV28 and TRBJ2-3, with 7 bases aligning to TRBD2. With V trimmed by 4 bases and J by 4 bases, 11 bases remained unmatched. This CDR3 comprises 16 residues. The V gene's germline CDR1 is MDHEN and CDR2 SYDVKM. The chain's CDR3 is CASSSHGLVGPDTQYF. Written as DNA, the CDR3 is TGTGCCAGCAGTTCCCATGGACTAGTTGGGCCAGATACGCAGTATTTT.

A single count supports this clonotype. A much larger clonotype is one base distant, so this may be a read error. CDR3 in amino acids: CASDKDSYEQYF. Here the CDR3 DNA reads TGTGCCAGCGATAAAGATAGCTACGAGCAGTACTTC. The rearrangement links TRBV14 to TRBJ2-7; no definite D call. This CDR3 has 12 residues. V was clipped by 8 bases and J by 3 bases, with 11 bases between them. Per the germline V gene, CDR1 is SGHDN and CDR2 is FVKESK. The full variable domain, in which reference TRBV14 and TRBJ2-7 provide the parts outside the CDR3, is EAGVTQFPSHSVIEKGQTVTLRCDPISGHDNLYWYRRVMGKEIKFLLHFVKESKQDESGMPNNRFLAERTGGTYSTLKVQPAELEDSGVYFCASDKDSYEQYFGPGTRLTVT.

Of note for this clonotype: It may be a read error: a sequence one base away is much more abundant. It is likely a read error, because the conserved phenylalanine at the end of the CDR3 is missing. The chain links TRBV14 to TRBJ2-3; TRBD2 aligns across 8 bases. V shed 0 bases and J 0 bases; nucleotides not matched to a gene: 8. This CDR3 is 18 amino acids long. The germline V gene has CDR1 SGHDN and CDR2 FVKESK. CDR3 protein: CASSQDGTRATSTDTQYS. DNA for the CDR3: TGTGCCAGCAGCCAAGACGGGACTAGGGCCACTAGCACAGATACGCAGTATTCT.

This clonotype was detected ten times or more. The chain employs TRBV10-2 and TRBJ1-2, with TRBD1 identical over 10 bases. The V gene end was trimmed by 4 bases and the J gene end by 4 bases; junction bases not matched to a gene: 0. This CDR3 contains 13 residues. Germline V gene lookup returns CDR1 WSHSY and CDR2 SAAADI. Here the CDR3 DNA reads TGCGCCAGCAGTGGGGACAGGGGCTATGGCTACACCTTC. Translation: CASSGDRGYGYTF.

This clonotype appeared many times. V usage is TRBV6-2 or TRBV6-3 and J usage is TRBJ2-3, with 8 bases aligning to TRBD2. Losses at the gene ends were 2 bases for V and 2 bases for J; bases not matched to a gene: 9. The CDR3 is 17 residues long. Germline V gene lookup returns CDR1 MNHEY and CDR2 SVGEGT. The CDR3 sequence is CASSYGGPAGVTDTQYF. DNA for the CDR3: TGTGCCAGCAGTTACGGGGGTCCAGCGGGAGTCACAGATACGCAGTATTTT.

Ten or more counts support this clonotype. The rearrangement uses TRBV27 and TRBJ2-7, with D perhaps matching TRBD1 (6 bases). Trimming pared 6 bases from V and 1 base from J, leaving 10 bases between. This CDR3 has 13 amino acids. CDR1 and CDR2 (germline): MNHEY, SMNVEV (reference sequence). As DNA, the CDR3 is TGTGCCAGCAGGCGTACAGGGTCCTACGAGCAGTACTTC. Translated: CASRRTGSYEQYF.

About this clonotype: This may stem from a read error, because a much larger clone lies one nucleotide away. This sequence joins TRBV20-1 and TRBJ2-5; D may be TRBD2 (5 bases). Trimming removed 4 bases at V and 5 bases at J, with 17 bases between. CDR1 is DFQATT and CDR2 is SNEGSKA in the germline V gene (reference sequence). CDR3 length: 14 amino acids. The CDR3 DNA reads TGCAGTGCTAAACCAAGTGGGCCGGGGGAGACCCAGTACTTC. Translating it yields CSAKPSGPGETQYF.

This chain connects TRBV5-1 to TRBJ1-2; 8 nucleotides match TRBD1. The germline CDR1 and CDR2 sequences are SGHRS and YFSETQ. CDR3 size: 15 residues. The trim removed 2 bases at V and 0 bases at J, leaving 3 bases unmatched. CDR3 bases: TGCGCCAGCAGCTTAACAGGGGGGACTAACTATGGCTACACCTTC. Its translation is CASSLTGGTNYGYTF. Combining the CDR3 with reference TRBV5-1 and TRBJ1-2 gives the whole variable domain KAGVTQTPRYLIKTRGQQVTLSCSPISGHRSVSWYQQTPGQGLQFLFEYFSETQRNKGNFPGRFSGRQFSNSRSEMNVSTLELGDSALYLCASSLTGGTNYGYTFGSGTRLTVV.

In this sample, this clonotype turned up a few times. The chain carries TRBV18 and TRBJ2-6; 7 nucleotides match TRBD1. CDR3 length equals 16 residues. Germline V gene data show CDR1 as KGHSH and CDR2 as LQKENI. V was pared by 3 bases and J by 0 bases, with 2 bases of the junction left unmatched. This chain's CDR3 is CASSPRTGSGANVLTF. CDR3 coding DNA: TGTGCCAGCTCACCGAGGACAGGCTCTGGGGCCAACGTCCTGACTTTC.

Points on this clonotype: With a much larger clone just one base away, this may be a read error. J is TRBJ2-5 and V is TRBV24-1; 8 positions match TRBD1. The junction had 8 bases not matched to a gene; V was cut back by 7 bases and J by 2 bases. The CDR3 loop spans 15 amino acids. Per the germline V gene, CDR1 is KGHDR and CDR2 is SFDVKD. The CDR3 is CATSPRGRTQETQYF. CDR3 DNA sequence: TGTGCCACCAGCCCCAGGGGGCGGACGCAAGAGACCCAGTACTTC.

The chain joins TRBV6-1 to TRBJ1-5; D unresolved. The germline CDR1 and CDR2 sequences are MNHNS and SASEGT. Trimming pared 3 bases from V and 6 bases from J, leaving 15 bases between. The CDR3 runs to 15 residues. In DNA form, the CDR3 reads TGTGCCAGCAGTGATCTCTGGGATTATTCTCAGCCCCAGCATTTT. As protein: CASSDLWDYSQPQHF.